Listed here is a single T cell receptor beta chain. Additional DNA sequences in this sample encode the identical CDR3. In germline, CDR1 is SNHLY, CDR2 FYNNEI. Trimming took 4 bases from V and 6 from J, leaving 12 bases between them. The CDR3 consists of 13 residues. This record comes from a study of control samples from healthy donors and cancer patients. Data came from immunoSEQ multiplex PCR; TCRdb stores just in-frame clones and leaves some out. The sample consists of some 64,000 clones, 75% to 95% of them appearing once. Sequencing was performed on PBMCs. This sequence was found in a woman aged 45-59 years with colorectal cancer. The V gene is TRBV2, the J gene TRBJ1-2; D call uncertain. Here the CDR3 reads CASSGGRLDGYTF. CDR3 nucleotide sequence: TGTGCCAGCAGTGGTGGCAGGTTGGATGGCTACACCTTC.